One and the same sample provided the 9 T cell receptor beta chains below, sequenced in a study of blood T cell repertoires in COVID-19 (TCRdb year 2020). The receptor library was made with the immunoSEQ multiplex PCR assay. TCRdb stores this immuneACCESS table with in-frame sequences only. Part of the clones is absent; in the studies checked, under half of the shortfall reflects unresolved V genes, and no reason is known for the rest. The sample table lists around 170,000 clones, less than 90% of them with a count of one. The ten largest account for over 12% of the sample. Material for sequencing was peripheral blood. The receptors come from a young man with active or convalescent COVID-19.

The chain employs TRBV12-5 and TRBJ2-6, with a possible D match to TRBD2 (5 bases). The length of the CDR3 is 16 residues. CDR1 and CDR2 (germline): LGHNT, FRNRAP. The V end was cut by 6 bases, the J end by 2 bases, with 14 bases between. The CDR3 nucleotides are TGTGCTAGTGGACCTCCCGGGGTTCCTGGGGCCAACGTCCTGACTTTC. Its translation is CASGPPGVPGANVLTF.

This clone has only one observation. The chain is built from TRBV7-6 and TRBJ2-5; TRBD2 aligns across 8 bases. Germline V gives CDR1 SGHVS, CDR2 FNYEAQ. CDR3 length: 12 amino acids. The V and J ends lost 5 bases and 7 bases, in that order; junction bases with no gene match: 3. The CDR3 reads CASSPGGGTQYF. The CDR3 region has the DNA TGTGCCAGCAGCCCCGGGGGGGGGACCCAGTACTTC.

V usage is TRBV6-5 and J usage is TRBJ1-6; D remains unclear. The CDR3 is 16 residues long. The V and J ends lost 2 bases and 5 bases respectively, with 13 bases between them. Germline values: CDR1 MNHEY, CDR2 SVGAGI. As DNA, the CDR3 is TGTGCCAGCAGTTACGGAGTCAGTAGGCATAATTCACCCCTCCACTTT. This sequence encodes CASSYGVSRHNSPLHF.

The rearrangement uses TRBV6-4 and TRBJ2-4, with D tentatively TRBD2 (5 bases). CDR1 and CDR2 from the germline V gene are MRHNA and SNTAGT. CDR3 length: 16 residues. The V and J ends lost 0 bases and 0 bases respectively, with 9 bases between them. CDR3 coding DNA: TGTGCCAGCAGTGACTCGAGAGGGCTAGCCAAAAACATTCAGTACTTC. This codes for CASSDSRGLAKNIQYF.

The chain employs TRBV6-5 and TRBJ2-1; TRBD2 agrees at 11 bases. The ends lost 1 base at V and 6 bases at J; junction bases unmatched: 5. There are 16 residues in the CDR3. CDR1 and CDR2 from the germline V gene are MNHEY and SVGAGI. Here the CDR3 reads CASSYFVAGGVNEQFF. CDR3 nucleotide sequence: TGTGCCAGCAGTTACTTTGTAGCGGGGGGGGTCAATGAGCAGTTCTTC.

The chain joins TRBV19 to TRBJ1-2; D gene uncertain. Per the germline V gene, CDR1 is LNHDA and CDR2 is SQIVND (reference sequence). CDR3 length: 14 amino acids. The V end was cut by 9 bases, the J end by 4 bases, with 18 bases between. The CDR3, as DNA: TGTGCCAGCACCAACCATCGGGGTATCTATGGCTACACCTTC. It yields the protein CASTNHRGIYGYTF.

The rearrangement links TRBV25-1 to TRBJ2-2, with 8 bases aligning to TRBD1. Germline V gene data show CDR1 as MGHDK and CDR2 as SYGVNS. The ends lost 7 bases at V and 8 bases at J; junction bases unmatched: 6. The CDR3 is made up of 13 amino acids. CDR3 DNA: TGTGCCAGCACTCGGACAGGGTGGGGGGAGCTGTTTTTT. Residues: CASTRTGWGELFF.

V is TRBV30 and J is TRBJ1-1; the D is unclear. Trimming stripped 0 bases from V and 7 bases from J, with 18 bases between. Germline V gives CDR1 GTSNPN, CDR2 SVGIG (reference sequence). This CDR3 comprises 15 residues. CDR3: CAWSVQTGWASEAFF. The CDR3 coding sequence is TGTGCCTGGAGTGTACAAACGGGATGGGCCAGTGAAGCTTTCTTT.

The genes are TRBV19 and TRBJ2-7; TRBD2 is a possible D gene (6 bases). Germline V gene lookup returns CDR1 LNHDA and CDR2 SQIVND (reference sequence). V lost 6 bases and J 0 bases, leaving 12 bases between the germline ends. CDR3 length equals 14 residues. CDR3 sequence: CASSSLAPSYEQYF. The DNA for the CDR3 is TGTGCCAGTAGCTCCCTAGCGCCCTCCTACGAGCAGTACTTC.